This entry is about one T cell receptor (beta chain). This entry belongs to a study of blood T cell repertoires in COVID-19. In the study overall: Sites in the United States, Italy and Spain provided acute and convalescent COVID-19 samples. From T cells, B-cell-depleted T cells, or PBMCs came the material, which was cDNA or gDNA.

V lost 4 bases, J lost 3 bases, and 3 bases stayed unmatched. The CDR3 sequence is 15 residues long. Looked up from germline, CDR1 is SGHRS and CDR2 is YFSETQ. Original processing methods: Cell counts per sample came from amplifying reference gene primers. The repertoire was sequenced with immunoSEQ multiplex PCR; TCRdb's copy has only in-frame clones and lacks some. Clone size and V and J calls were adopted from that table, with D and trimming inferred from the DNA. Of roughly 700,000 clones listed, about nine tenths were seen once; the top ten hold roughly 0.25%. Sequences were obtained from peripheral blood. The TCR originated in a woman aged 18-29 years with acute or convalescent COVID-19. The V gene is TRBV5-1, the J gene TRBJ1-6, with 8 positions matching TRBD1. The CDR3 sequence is CASSQGAVYNSPLHF. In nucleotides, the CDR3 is TGCGCCAGCAGCCAGGGGGCCGTCTATAATTCACCCCTCCACTTT.